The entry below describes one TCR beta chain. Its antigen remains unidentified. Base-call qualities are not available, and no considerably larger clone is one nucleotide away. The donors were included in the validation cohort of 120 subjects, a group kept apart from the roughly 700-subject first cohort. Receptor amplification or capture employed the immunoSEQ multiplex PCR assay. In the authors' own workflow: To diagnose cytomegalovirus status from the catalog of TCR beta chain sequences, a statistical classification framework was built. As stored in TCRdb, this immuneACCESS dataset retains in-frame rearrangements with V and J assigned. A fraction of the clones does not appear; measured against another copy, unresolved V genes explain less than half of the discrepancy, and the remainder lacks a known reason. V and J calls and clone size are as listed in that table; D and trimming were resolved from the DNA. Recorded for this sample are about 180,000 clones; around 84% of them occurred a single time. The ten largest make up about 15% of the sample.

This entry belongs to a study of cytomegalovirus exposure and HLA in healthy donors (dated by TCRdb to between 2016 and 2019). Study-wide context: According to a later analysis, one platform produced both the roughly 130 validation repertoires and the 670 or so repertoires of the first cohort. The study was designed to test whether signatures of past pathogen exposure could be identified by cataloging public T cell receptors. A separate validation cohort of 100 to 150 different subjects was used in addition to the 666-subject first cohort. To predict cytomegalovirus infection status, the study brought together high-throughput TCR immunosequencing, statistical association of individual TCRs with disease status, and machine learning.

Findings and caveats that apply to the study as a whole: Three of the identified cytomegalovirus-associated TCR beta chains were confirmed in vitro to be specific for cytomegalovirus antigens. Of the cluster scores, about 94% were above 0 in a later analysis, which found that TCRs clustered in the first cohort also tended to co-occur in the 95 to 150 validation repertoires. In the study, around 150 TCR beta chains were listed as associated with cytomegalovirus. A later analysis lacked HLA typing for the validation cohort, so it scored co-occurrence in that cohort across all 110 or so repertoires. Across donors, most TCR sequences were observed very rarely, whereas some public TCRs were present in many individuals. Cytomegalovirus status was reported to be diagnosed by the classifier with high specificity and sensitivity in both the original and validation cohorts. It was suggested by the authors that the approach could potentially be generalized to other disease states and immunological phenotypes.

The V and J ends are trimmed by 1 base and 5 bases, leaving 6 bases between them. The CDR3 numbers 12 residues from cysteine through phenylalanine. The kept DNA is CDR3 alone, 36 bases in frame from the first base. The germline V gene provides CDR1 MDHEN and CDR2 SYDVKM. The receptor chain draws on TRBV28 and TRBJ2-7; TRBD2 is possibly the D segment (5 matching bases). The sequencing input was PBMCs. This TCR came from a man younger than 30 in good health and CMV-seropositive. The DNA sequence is TGTGCCAGCAGTTTATTCGGGGACGAGCAGTACTTC. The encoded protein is CASSLFGDEQYF.